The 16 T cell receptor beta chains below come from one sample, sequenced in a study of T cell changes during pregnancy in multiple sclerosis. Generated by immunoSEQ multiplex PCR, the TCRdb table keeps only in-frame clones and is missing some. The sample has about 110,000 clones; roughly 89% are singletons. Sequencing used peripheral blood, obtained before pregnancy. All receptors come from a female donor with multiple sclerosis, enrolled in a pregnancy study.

Written as DNA, the CDR3 is TGTGCCAGCAGTGAATACAGGGCGAACACTGAAGCTTTCTTT. Its translation is CASSEYRANTEAFF. V gene TRBV6-5 combines with J gene TRBJ1-1; weak D call: TRBD1 (6 bases). The germline CDR1 and CDR2 sequences are MNHEY and SVGAGI. The CDR3 totals 14 residues. Trimming left V 5 bases short and J 1 base short, with 11 bases between.

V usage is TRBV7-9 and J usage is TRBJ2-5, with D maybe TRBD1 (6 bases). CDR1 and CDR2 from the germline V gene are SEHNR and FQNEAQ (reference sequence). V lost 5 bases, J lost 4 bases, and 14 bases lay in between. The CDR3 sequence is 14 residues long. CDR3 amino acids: CASSKEGGRETQYF. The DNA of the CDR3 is TGTGCCAGCAGCAAAGAAGGGGGTCGAGAGACCCAGTACTTC.

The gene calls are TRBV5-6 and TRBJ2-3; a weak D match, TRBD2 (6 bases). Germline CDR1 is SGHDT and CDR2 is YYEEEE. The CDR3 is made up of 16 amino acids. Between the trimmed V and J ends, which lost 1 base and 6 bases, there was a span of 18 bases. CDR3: CASSLIGRGREDTQYF. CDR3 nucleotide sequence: TGTGCCAGCAGCTTGATAGGGCGGGGAAGGGAGGATACGCAGTATTTT.

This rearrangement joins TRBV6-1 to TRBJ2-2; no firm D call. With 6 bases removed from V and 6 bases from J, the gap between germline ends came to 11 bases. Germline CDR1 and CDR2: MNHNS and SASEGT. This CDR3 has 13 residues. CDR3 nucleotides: TGTGCCAGCAGACCCAGGTTCGCCGGGGAGCTGTTTTTT. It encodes CASRPRFAGELFF.

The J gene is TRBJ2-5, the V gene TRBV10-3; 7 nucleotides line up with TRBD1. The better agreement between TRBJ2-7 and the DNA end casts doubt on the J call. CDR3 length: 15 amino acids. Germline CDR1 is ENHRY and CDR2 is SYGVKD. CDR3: CAIRDSEPRSTEQYF. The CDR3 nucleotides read TGTGCCATCCGGGACAGCGAACCGAGGAGCACCGAGCAGTACTTC.

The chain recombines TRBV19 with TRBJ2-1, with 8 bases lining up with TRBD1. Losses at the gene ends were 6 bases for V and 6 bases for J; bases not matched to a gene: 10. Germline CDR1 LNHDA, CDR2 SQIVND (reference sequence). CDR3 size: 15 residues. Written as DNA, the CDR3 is TGTGCCAGTAGAACCGGGACAGGAGGGGTCAATGAGCAGTTCTTC. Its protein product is CASRTGTGGVNEQFF.

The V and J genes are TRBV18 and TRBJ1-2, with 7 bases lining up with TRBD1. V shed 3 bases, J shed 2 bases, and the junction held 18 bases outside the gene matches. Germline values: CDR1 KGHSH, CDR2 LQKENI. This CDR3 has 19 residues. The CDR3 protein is CASSPKVTTGTAFNYGYTF. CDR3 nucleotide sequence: TGTGCCAGCTCACCGAAGGTCACGACTGGGACAGCCTTCAACTATGGCTACACCTTC.

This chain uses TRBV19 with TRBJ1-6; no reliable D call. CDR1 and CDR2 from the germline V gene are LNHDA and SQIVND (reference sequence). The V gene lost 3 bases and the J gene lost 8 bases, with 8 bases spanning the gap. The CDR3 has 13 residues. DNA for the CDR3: TGTGCCAGTAGTATCGTGAGGGATTCACCCCTCCACTTT. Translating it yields CASSIVRDSPLHF.

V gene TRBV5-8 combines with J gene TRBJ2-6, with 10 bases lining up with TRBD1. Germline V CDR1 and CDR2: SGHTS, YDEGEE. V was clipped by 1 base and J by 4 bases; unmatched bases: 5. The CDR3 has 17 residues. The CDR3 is CASSLMGQGTGANVLTF. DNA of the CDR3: TGTGCCAGCAGCTTGATGGGACAGGGGACCGGGGCCAACGTCCTGACTTTC.

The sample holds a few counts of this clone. CDR3 nucleotide sequence: TGTGCCAGCAGCTTAATCGGGACAGGGCGTACTGAAGCTTTCTTT. This sequence encodes CASSLIGTGRTEAFF. The gene calls are TRBV7-3 and TRBJ1-1; 9 positions match TRBD1. The CDR3 extends over 15 amino acids. The V gene's germline CDR1 is SGHTA and CDR2 FQGTGA. V gave up 1 base and J gave up 5 bases; unmatched junction bases: 5.

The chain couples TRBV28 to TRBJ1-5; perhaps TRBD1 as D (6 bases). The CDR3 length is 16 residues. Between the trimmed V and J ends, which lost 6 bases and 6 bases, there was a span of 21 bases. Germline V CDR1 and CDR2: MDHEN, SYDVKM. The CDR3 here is CASRETGQQGGQPQHF. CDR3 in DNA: TGTGCCAGCAGGGAGACAGGACAACAAGGTGGTCAGCCCCAGCATTTT.

CDR3 sequence (DNA): TGTGCCAGCACCGAAGCGCTAAGCTCCTACAATGAGCAGTTCTTC. It encodes CASTEALSSYNEQFF. This chain connects TRBV5-8 to TRBJ2-1, with no clear D. The germline CDR1 and CDR2 sequences are SGHTS and YDEGEE. The length of the CDR3 is 15 residues. The germline V and J ends were trimmed by 6 bases and 0 bases, with 13 bases remaining between them.

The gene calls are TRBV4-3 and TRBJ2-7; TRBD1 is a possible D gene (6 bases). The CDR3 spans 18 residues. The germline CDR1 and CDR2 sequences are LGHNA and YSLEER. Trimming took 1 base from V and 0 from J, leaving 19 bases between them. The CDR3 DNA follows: TGCGCCAGCAGCCAAGTAAAGCTTGCAGGGGATAGCTCCTACGAGCAGTACTTC. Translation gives CASSQVKLAGDSSYEQYF.

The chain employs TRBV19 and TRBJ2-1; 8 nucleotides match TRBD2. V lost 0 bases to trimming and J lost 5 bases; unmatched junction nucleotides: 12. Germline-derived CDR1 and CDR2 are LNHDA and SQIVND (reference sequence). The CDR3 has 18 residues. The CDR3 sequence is CASSIDHGGREAHNEQFF. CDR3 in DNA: TGTGCCAGTAGTATAGATCATGGGGGGCGGGAGGCCCACAATGAGCAGTTCTTC.

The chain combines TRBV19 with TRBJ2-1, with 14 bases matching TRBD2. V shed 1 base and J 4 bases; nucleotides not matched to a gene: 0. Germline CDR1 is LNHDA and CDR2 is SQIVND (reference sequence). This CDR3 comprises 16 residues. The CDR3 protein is CASSIGTSGGYNEQFF. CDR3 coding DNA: TGTGCCAGTAGTATAGGGACTAGCGGGGGGTACAATGAGCAGTTCTTC. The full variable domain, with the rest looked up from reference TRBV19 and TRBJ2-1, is DGGITQSPKYLFRKEGQNVTLSCEQNLNHDAMYWYRQDPGQGLRLIYYSQIVNDFQKGDIAEGYSVSREKKESFPLTVTSAQKNPTAFYLCASSIGTSGGYNEQFFGPGTRLTVL.

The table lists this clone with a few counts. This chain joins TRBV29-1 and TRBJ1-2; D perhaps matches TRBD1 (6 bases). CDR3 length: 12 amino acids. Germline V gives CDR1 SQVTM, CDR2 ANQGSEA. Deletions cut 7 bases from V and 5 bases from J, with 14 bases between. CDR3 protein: CSAELQGYGYTF. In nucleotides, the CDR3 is TGCAGCGCCGAACTACAGGGATATGGCTACACCTTC. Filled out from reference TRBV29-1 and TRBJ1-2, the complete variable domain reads SAVISQKPSRDICQRGTSLTIQCQVDSQVTMMFWYRQQPGQSLTLIATANQGSEATYESGFVIDKFPISRPNLTFSTLTVSNMSPEDSSIYLCSAELQGYGYTFGSGTRLTVV.